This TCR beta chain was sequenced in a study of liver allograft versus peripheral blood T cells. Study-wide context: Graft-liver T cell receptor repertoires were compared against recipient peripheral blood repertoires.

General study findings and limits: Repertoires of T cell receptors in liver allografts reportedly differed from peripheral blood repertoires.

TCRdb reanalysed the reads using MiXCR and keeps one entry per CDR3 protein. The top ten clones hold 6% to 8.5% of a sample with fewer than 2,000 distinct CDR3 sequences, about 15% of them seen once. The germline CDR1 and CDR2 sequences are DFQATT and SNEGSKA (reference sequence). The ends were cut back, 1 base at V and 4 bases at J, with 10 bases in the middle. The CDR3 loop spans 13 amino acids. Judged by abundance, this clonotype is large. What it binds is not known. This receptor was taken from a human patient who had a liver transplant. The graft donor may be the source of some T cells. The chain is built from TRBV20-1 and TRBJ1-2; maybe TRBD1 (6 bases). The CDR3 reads CSARAGQRYGYTF. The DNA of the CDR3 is TGCAGTGCTAGAGCCGGACAGCGCTATGGCTACACCTTC.